This T cell receptor beta chain was recovered during a study of breast tumors, draining lymph nodes, adjacent tissues. Notes on the study in general: Compared with basal-like, luminal-like tumors shared significantly more repertoire with nontumor tissue. The data were judged consistent with most tumor T cells coming from lymph node and expanding in tumor. Data only fit, rather than demonstrated, lymph node origin of most tumor T cells. Tumors had less TCR diversity than lymph nodes, more than nontumor tissue.

TCRdb processed the multiplex PCR reads anew with MiXCR; each CDR3 protein has one entry. The data show 200,000 or so distinct CDR3 sequences, with approximately 30% seen just once and about 4.3% held by the top ten. Ten or more counts support this clonotype. Its antigen is unidentified. CDR1 DFQATT and CDR2 SNEGSKA come from the germline V gene (reference sequence). The length of the CDR3 is 12 residues. Trimming stripped 6 bases from V and 0 bases from J, with 9 bases between. The lymph nodes were axillary draining lymph nodes from breast cancer patients. Input material: axillary lymph node tissue. This chain uses TRBV20-1 with TRBJ2-7; D remains unclear. This receptor was identified in a female donor with breast cancer. Some clones in this sample may be carry-over from other donors' samples. DNA for the CDR3: TGCAGTGCCGTACCAAACTCCTACGAGCAGTACTTC. Its protein product is CSAVPNSYEQYF.